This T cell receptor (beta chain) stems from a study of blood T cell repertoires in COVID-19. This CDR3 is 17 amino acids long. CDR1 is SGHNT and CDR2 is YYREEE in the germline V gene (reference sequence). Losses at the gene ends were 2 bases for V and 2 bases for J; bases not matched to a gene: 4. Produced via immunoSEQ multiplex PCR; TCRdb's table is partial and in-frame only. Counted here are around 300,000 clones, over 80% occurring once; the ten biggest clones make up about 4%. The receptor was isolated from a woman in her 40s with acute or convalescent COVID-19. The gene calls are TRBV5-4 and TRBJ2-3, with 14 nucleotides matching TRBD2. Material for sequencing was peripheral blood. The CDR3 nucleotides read TGTGCCAGCAGCTTCGGACTAGCGGGGGGCTACACAGATACGCAGTATTTT. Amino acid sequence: CASSFGLAGGYTDTQYF.